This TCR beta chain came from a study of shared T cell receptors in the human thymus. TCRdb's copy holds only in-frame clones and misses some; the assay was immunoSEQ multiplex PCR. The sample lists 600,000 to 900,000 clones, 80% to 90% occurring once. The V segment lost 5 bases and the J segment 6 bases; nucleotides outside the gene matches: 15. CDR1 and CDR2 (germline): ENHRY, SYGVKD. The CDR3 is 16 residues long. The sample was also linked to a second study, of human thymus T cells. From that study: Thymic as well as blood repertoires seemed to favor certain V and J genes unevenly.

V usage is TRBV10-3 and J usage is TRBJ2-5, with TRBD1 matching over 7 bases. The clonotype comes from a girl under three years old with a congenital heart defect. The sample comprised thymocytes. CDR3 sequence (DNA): TGTGCCATCAGTTGTCCGACAGGGCCCCTCCAGCAGACCCAGTACTTC. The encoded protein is CAISCPTGPLQQTQYF.